One and the same sample provided the 13 T cell receptor beta chains below, sequenced in a study of cytomegalovirus exposure and HLA in healthy donors. The PCR ran on 60 Vbeta and 13 Jbeta primers. Only in-frame clones appear in the TCRdb table, and some are missing; sequencing was by immunoSEQ multiplex PCR. The table records about 150,000 clones, 81% of them present only once. The specimen sequenced was PBMCs. The receptors shown here come from a man aged 45-60 years in good health and CMV-seropositive.

The rearrangement joins TRBV9 to TRBJ1-3; D is ambiguous. V was cut by 2 bases and J by 3 bases, with 21 bases left in between. Germline-derived CDR1 and CDR2 are SGDLS and YYNGEE. The CDR3 extends over 18 amino acids. DNA of the CDR3: TGTGCCAGCAGCGTCGACTTGAGGGCGGGATTGAATGGAAACACCATATATTTT. Translating it yields CASSVDLRAGLNGNTIYF.

This chain uses TRBV29-1 with TRBJ2-3, with 8 bases fitting TRBD2. V gave up 4 bases and J gave up 6 bases; unmatched junction bases: 6. Per the germline V gene, CDR1 is SQVTM and CDR2 is ANQGSEA. The CDR3 runs 13 residues. DNA of the CDR3: TGCAGCGTTGTGGCGGGGGGTACCGATACGCAGTATTTT. Protein sequence: CSVVAGGTDTQYF.

The chain recombines TRBV7-2 with TRBJ2-7; TRBD2 matches at 7 bases. V dropped 1 base and J dropped 3; count of bases not matched to a gene: 6. The CDR3 sequence is 15 residues long. CDR1 is SGHTA and CDR2 is FQGNSA in the germline V gene. CDR3 sequence (DNA): TGTGCCAGCAGCTTAGGCTTGGCTAGCGGCTACGAGCAGTACTTC. This translates into CASSLGLASGYEQYF.

This clone is a singleton in its sample. The gene calls are TRBV5-4 and TRBJ2-1, with 13 bases matching TRBD2. CDR1 is SGHNT, CDR2 YYREEE, per germline (reference sequence). The ends lost 4 bases at V and 7 bases at J; junction bases unmatched: 17. There are 19 residues in the CDR3. CDR3: CASSDGLLAGGLSRNEQFF. The CDR3 region has the DNA TGTGCCAGCAGCGACGGACTACTAGCGGGAGGGCTAAGTCGGAATGAGCAGTTCTTC.

V usage is TRBV9 and J usage is TRBJ1-4; the match to TRBD1 covers 7 bases. V was clipped by 4 bases and J by 8 bases; unmatched bases: 11. This CDR3 is 15 amino acids long. Per germline, CDR1 SGDLS and CDR2 YYNGEE. CDR3 nucleotides: TGTGCCAGCAGCCGTAGTACAGGGGTTGGAGAAAAACTGTTTTTT. Amino acids: CASSRSTGVGEKLFF.

The rearrangement links TRBV7-2 to TRBJ1-2, with a possible D match to TRBD1 (6 bases). CDR1 and CDR2 from the germline V gene are SGHTA and FQGNSA. This CDR3 region has 13 residues. Trimming removed 4 bases at V and 2 bases at J, with 8 bases between. CDR3 sequence reads: CASSWTANYGYTF. The CDR3 coding sequence is TGTGCCAGCAGCTGGACAGCGAACTATGGCTACACCTTC.

This clone was recorded once. The CDR3 nucleotides read TGCGCCAGCAGCAAATTTACCGGGACAGGGGGCTCCGAGCAGTACTTC. It encodes CASSKFTGTGGSEQYF. The genes are TRBV4-1 and TRBJ2-7; TRBD1 agrees at 12 bases. The CDR3 is 16 amino acids. Unmatched junction bases numbered 11, after V lost 5 bases and J lost 6 bases. Germline CDR1 MGHRA, CDR2 YSYEKL.

The J gene is TRBJ2-3, the V gene TRBV2; 8 bases align to TRBD2. This CDR3 comprises 15 residues. The trim removed 3 bases at V and 5 bases at J, leaving 7 bases unmatched. Germline V CDR1 and CDR2: SNHLY, FYNNEI. DNA of the CDR3: TGTGCCAGCAGTGAGGAGCGGGGGATCGGAGATACGCAGTATTTT. Translated: CASSEERGIGDTQYF.

This clone occurred once. The chain couples TRBV15 to TRBJ1-5; D perhaps matches TRBD1 (6 bases). This CDR3 region has 15 residues. CDR1 and CDR2 (germline): LNHNV, YYDKDF (reference sequence). Trimming took 1 base from V and 4 from J, leaving 11 bases between them. Here the CDR3 reads CATSRVDRNNQPQHF. DNA of the CDR3: TGTGCCACCAGCAGAGTCGACAGGAATAATCAGCCCCAGCATTTT.

The chain is built from TRBV7-9 and TRBJ2-2; D remains ambiguous. The CDR3 is 14 amino acids. Between the trimmed V and J ends, which lost 1 base and 6 bases, there was a span of 9 bases. Germline V gives CDR1 SEHNR, CDR2 FQNEAQ (reference sequence). The CDR3 sequence is CASSLVETPGELFF. CDR3 coding DNA: TGTGCCAGCAGCTTAGTAGAAACGCCCGGGGAGCTGTTTTTT.

The chain employs TRBV2 and TRBJ1-2, with TRBD1 as a possible D gene (5 bases). The ends were cut back, 5 bases at V and 4 bases at J, with 8 bases in the middle. CDR1 is SNHLY and CDR2 is FYNNEI in the germline V gene. The CDR3 spans 12 residues. As DNA, the CDR3 is TGTGCCAGCAGTCCAGGGTTCTATGGCTACACCTTC. Translation: CASSPGFYGYTF.

This chain uses TRBV2 with TRBJ1-2, with 8 bases identical to TRBD1. The V segment lost 6 bases and the J segment 6 bases; nucleotides outside the gene matches: 24. Germline V gene data show CDR1 as SNHLY and CDR2 as FYNNEI. This CDR3 region has 19 residues. The CDR3: CASSARTGKGIGALNGYTF. In DNA form, the CDR3 reads TGTGCCAGCAGCGCTCGGACAGGGAAAGGGATAGGGGCACTAAATGGCTACACCTTC. Full variable domain (remainder filled in from reference TRBV2 and TRBJ1-2): EPEVTQTPSHQVTQMGQEVILRCVPISNHLYFYWYRQILGQKVEFLVSFYNNEISEKSEIFDDQFSVERPDGSNFTLKIRSTKLEDSAMYFCASSARTGKGIGALNGYTFGSGTRLTVV.

The chain combines TRBV5-4 with TRBJ1-2; D perhaps matches TRBD1 (6 bases). Trimming stripped 0 bases from V and 3 bases from J, with 9 bases between. The CDR3 has 14 amino acids. Germline V gene lookup returns CDR1 SGHNT and CDR2 YYREEE (reference sequence). The CDR3, as DNA: TGTGCCAGCAGCTTGGCGACAGGCTACTATGGCTACACCTTC. It is translated as CASSLATGYYGYTF.